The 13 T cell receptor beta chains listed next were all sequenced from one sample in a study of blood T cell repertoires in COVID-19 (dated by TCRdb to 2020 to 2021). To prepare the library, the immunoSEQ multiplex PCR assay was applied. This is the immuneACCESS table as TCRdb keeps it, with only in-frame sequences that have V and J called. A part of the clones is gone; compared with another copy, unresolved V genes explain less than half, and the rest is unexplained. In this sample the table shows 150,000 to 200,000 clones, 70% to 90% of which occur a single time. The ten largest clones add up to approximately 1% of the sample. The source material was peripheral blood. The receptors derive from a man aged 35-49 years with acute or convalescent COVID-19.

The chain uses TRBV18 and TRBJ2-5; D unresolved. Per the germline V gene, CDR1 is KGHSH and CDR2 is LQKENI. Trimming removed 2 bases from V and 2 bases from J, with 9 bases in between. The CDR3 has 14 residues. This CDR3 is CASSPLSVQETQYF. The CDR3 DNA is TGTGCCAGCTCACCATTATCTGTGCAAGAGACCCAGTACTTC.

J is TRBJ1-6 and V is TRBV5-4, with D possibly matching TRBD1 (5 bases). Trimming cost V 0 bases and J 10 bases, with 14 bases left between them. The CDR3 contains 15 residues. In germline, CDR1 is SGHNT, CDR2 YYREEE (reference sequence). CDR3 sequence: CASSLGQWEGSPLHF. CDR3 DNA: TGTGCCAGCAGCTTGGGACAGTGGGAGGGGTCACCCCTCCACTTT.

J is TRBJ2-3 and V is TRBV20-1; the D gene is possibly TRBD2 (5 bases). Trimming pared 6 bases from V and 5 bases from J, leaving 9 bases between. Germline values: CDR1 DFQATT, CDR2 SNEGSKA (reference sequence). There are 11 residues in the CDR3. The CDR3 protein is CSASGIDTQYF. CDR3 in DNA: TGCAGTGCAAGCGGTATAGATACGCAGTATTTT.

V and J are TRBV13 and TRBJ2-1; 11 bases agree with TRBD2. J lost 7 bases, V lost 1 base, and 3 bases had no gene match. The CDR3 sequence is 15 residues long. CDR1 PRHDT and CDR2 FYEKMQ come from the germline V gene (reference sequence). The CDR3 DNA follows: TGTGCCAGCAGCTTAGTGTCTAGCGGGGGGAATGAGCAGTTCTTC. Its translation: CASSLVSSGGNEQFF.

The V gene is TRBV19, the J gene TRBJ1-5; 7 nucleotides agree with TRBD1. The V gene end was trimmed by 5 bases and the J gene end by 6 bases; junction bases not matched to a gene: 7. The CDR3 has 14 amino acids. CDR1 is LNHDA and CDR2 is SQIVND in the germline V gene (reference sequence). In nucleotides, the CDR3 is TGTGCCAGTAGTCCCCAGACAGGGCCTCAGCCCCAGCATTTT. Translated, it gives CASSPQTGPQPQHF.

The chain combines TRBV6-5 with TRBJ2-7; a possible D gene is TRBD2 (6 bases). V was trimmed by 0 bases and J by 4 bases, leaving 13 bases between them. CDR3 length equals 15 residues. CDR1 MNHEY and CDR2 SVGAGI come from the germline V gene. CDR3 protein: CASSYSRAREYEQYF. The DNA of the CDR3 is TGTGCCAGCAGTTACTCGAGGGCCCGGGAGTACGAGCAGTACTTC.

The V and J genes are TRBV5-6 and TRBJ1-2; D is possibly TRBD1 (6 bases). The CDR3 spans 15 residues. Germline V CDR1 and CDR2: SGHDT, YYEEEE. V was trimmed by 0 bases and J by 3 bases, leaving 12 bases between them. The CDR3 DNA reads TGTGCCAGCAGCTTGGTGCAGGGGCCATACTATGGCTACACCTTC. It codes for CASSLVQGPYYGYTF.

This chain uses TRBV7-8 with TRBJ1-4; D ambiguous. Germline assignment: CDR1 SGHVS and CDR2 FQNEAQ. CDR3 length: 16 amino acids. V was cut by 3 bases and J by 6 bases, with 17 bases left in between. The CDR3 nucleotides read TGTGCCAGCAGCTTCGGTGTTTACAGCGGGTATGAAAAACTGTTTTTT. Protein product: CASSFGVYSGYEKLFF. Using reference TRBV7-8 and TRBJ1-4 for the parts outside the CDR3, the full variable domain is GAGVSQSPRYKVAKRGQDVALRCDPISGHVSLFWYQQALGQGPEFLTYFQNEAQLDKSGLPSDRFFAERPEGSVSTLKIQRTQQEDSAVYLCASSFGVYSGYEKLFFGSGTQLSVL.

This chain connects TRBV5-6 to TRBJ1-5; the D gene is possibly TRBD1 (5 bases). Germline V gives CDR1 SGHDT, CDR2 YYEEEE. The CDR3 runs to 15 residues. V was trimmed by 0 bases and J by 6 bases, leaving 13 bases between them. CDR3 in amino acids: CASSLGNQGSQPQHF. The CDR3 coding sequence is TGTGCCAGCAGCTTGGGTAATCAGGGCAGTCAGCCCCAGCATTTT.

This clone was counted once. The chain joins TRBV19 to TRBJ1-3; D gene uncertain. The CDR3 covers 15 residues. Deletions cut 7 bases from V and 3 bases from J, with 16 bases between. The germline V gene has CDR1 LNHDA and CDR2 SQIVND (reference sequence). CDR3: CASIGWLAGGNTIYF. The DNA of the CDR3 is TGTGCCAGTATTGGGTGGTTGGCAGGTGGAAACACCATATATTTT.

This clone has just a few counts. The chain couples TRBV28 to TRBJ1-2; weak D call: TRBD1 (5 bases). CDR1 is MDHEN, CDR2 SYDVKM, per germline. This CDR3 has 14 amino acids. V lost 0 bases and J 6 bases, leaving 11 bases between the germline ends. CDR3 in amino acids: CASSLWFDSNGYTF. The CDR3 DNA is TGTGCCAGCAGTTTATGGTTTGACAGTAATGGCTACACCTTC.

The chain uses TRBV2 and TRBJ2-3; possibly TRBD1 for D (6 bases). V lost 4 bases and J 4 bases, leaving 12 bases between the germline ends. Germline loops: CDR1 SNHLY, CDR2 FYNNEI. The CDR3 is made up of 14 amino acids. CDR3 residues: CASSGLSGADTQYF. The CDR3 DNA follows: TGTGCCAGCAGTGGGCTGTCAGGGGCAGATACGCAGTATTTT. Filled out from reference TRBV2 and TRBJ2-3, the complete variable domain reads EPEVTQTPSHQVTQMGQEVILRCVPISNHLYFYWYRQILGQKVEFLVSFYNNEISEKSEIFDDQFSVERPDGSNFTLKIRSTKLEDSAMYFCASSGLSGADTQYFGPGTRLTVL.

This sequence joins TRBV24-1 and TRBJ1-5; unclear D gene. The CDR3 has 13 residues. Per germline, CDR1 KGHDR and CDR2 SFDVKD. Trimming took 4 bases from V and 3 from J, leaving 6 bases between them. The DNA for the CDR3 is TGTGCCACCAGTGAGAGTTCCAATCAGCCCCAGCATTTT. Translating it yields CATSESSNQPQHF.